The present entry profiles one T cell receptor beta chain with its context. The data originate from a study of blood T cell repertoires in COVID-19. Germline V gene sequence: CDR1 KGHSH, CDR2 LQKENI. The CDR3 extends over 15 amino acids. Trimming removed 3 bases at V and 2 bases at J, with 13 bases between. The protocol was immunoSEQ multiplex PCR, while the TCRdb copy is restricted to in-frame clones and leaves out a portion. The sample carries about 78,000 clones, about 89% recorded once. This sequence originates from a woman aged 55-70 years with acute or convalescent COVID-19. The chain joins TRBV18 to TRBJ1-1; D possibly corresponds to TRBD1 (5 bases). Sequencing was performed on peripheral blood. DNA for the CDR3: TGTGCCAGCTCACCTCCCCTAGGGGAAAACACTGAAGCTTTCTTT. This gives the protein CASSPPLGENTEAFF.